Below, 29 T cell receptor beta chains from the same sample are listed, as sequenced in a study of blood T cell repertoires in COVID-19. Clones were sequenced by immunoSEQ multiplex PCR, and TCRdb holds only the in-frame ones, with some missing. Among about 94,000 clones listed, about four fifths were seen once. Source material: peripheral blood. All receptors come from a human donor in a cohort sampled during active COVID-19.

This chain links TRBV29-1 with TRBJ2-5; 7 bases are shared with TRBD1. From germline, CDR1 is SQVTM and CDR2 ANQGSEA. This CDR3 contains 12 residues. After removal of 6 bases from V and 4 bases from J, the junction contained 5 bases not matched to a gene. CDR3 sequence (DNA): TGCAGCGTCCCGGGACAGTTAGAGACCCAGTACTTC. It encodes CSVPGQLETQYF.

The chain joins TRBV19 to TRBJ1-6; 11 bases align to TRBD1. J lost 7 bases, V lost 8 bases, and 7 bases had no gene match. This CDR3 has 15 residues. The germline gives CDR1 LNHDA, CDR2 SQIVND (reference sequence). The CDR3 region is CASGEGTGGNSPLHF. The CDR3 region has the DNA TGTGCCAGTGGAGAGGGGACAGGGGGGAATTCACCCCTCCACTTT.

The gene calls are TRBV18 and TRBJ2-5; TRBD2 is a possible D gene (6 bases). Trimming pared 6 bases from V and 3 bases from J, leaving 17 bases between. Germline CDR1 reads KGHSH; CDR2 reads LQKENI. This CDR3 is 15 amino acids long. The CDR3 sequence: CASSPSGGVKETQYF. In nucleotides, the CDR3 is TGTGCCAGCTCCCCCTCAGGAGGGGTAAAAGAGACCCAGTACTTC.

The chain is built from TRBV4-2 and TRBJ2-2; 9 bases line up with TRBD1. CDR3 length: 14 amino acids. V lost 4 bases, J lost 9 bases, and 6 bases stayed unmatched. Germline V gene data show CDR1 as LGHNA and CDR2 as YNFKEQ. CDR3 sequence reads: CASSPWDRARELFF. DNA of the CDR3: TGTGCCAGCAGCCCTTGGGACAGGGCACGGGAGCTGTTTTTT.

This rearrangement joins TRBV3-1 (or the pseudogene TRBV3-2) to TRBJ2-7; 11 positions agree with TRBD2. The CDR3 runs 15 residues. V lost 4 bases to trimming and J lost 5 bases; unmatched junction nucleotides: 7. Germline values: CDR1 LGHDT, CDR2 YNNKEL (reference sequence). In DNA, the CDR3 is TGTGCCAGCAGCCCTACTAGCGGGAGTAACGACGAGCAGTACTTC. Residues: CASSPTSGSNDEQYF.

V is TRBV24-1 and J is TRBJ2-3, with D unresolved. Trimming removed 1 base from V and 3 bases from J, with 4 bases in between. CDR1 is KGHDR and CDR2 is SFDVKD in the germline V gene. The CDR3 is 13 residues long. The CDR3 spells CATSDFQTDTQYF. CDR3 bases: TGTGCCACCAGTGATTTTCAGACAGATACGCAGTATTTT.

A single count supports this clone. The rearrangement joins TRBV5-1 to TRBJ2-7, with unresolved D. CDR1 is SGHRS, CDR2 YFSETQ, per germline. V lost 0 bases, J lost 6 bases, and 10 bases lay in between. The length of the CDR3 is 13 residues. CDR3: CASSLDFRGEQYF. CDR3 bases: TGCGCCAGCAGCTTGGATTTCCGAGGCGAGCAGTACTTC.

The rearrangement uses TRBV12-3 or TRBV12-4 and TRBJ2-7; TRBD2 might be the D (6 bases). This CDR3 is 13 amino acids long. V shed 7 bases and J shed 0 bases, with 10 bases lying between them. CDR3 sequence (DNA): TGTGCCAGCACCACTAGCAGCTCCTACGAGCAGTACTTC. Protein product: CASTTSSSYEQYF.

The chain couples TRBV7-2 to TRBJ2-7; TRBD1 agrees at 10 bases. Unmatched junction bases numbered 5, after V lost 5 bases and J lost 4 bases. The CDR3 totals 14 residues. Germline-derived CDR1 and CDR2 are SGHTA and FQGNSA. The CDR3 spells CASSRRTGGYEQYF. CDR3 in DNA: TGTGCCAGCAGCCGCCGGACAGGGGGATACGAGCAGTACTTC.

The chain joins TRBV9 to TRBJ1-2, with 7 bases matching TRBD1. With V trimmed by 3 bases and J by 12 bases, 17 bases remained unmatched. The length of the CDR3 is 15 residues. CDR1 is SGDLS, CDR2 YYNGEE, per germline. The CDR3, as DNA: TGTGCCAGCAGCGGCAGTAGTGAAGGAGTACAGGGGAACACCTTC. Translation gives CASSGSSEGVQGNTF.

The chain has TRBV5-6 and TRBJ2-7; D possibly corresponds to TRBD2 (5 bases). Germline loops: CDR1 SGHDT, CDR2 YYEEEE. V was pared by 4 bases and J by 4 bases, with 15 bases between. CDR3 size: 14 residues. CDR3 DNA: TGTGCCAGCAGCCCGGTGGAGGTAGGTTACGAGCAGTACTTC. This codes for CASSPVEVGYEQYF.

This chain joins TRBV2 and TRBJ2-2, with 9 bases fitting TRBD2. The CDR3 spans 15 residues. Trimming cost V 1 base and J 5 bases; bases outside gene matches: 2. Germline CDR1 and CDR2: SNHLY and FYNNEI. The CDR3 is CASSEVAGGTGELFF. CDR3 DNA: TGTGCCAGCAGTGAAGTGGCGGGAGGGACCGGGGAGCTGTTTTTT.

This clone appeared once. This chain links TRBV5-1 with TRBJ2-7, with 13 bases lining up with TRBD2. The CDR3 covers 16 residues. Trimming cost V 3 bases and J 5 bases; bases outside gene matches: 8. CDR1 and CDR2 from the germline V gene are SGHRS and YFSETQ. CDR3 amino acids: CASSSFGLAGVHEQYF. The CDR3, as DNA: TGCGCCAGCAGCTCCTTTGGACTAGCGGGAGTTCACGAGCAGTACTTC.

The chain is built from TRBV5-6 and TRBJ2-1, with D perhaps matching TRBD2 (6 bases). V was clipped by 3 bases and J by 7 bases, with 20 bases between them. Germline V gene lookup returns CDR1 SGHDT and CDR2 YYEEEE. The CDR3 consists of 16 residues. The CDR3 nucleotides are TGTGCCAGCAGCTGGAGGGTCGGGACCCGAGGGAATGAGCAGTTCTTC. It codes for CASSWRVGTRGNEQFF.

To note about this clone: Within the sample, other DNA sequences also encode this same CDR3. The chain uses TRBV18 and TRBJ1-5; a possible D gene is TRBD1 (5 bases). Germline CDR1 reads KGHSH; CDR2 reads LQKENI. V was trimmed by 4 bases and J by 5 bases, leaving 12 bases between them. The CDR3 sequence is 14 residues long. The CDR3 bases are TGTGCCAGCTCACGGCAGGGCAGTGATCAGCCCCAGCATTTT. Encoded protein: CASSRQGSDQPQHF.

This chain uses TRBV18 with TRBJ2-7; D ambiguous. The V gene lost 11 bases and the J gene lost 2 bases, with 10 bases spanning the gap. The CDR3 has 11 residues. The V gene's germline CDR1 is KGHSH and CDR2 LQKENI. The CDR3 DNA sequence: TGTGCCTCTTCGGTGGCCTACGAGCAGTACTTC. Translated, it gives CASSVAYEQYF.

This chain joins TRBV2 and TRBJ2-3, with D unresolved. The germline CDR1 and CDR2 sequences are SNHLY and FYNNEI. There are 12 residues in the CDR3. Trimming removed 4 bases at V and 0 bases at J, with 2 bases between. The CDR3 loop reads CASSASTDTQYF. CDR3 DNA: TGTGCCAGCAGTGCAAGCACAGATACGCAGTATTTT.

V is TRBV3-1 (or the pseudogene TRBV3-2) and J is TRBJ1-1; weak D call: TRBD1 (6 bases). Germline loops: CDR1 LGHDT, CDR2 YNNKEL (reference sequence). This CDR3 has 14 amino acids. V shed 4 bases and J shed 2 bases, with 11 bases lying between them. The CDR3 nucleotides read TGTGCCAGCAGCCTCTGGACAGCTAACACTGAAGCTTTCTTT. Translating it yields CASSLWTANTEAFF.

This clone was found once. The chain has TRBV6-6 and TRBJ2-7, with D perhaps TRBD1 (6 bases). With 6 bases removed from V and 2 bases from J, the gap between germline ends came to 14 bases. The germline CDR1 and CDR2 sequences are MNHNY and SVGAGI (reference sequence). CDR3 length equals 14 residues. CDR3 sequence reads: CASRIRQETYEQYF. CDR3 nucleotides: TGTGCCAGCAGAATTAGACAGGAGACCTACGAGCAGTACTTC.

This rearrangement joins TRBV9 to TRBJ2-7; 9 bases match TRBD1. The CDR3 is made up of 15 amino acids. V was pared by 2 bases and J by 3 bases, with 6 bases of the junction left unmatched. CDR1 is SGDLS and CDR2 is YYNGEE in the germline V gene. The CDR3 nucleotides are TGTGCCAGCAGCGTGGGGACAGGGTCGGGCTACGAGCAGTACTTC. Protein sequence: CASSVGTGSGYEQYF. The variable domain in full, with the rest retrieved from reference TRBV9 and TRBJ2-7, is DSGVTQTPKHLITATGQRVTLRCSPRSGDLSVYWYQQSLDQGLQFLIQYYNGEERAKGNILERFSAQQFPDLHSELNLSSLELGDSALYFCASSVGTGSGYEQYFGPGTRLTVT.

The chain employs TRBV28 and TRBJ1-2; the D gene is possibly TRBD1 (6 bases). V lost 2 bases and J 3 bases, leaving 13 bases between the germline ends. From germline, CDR1 is MDHEN and CDR2 SYDVKM. The CDR3 has 15 amino acids. CDR3 DNA: TGTGCCAGCAGTTTACAGGGGAAAAGGGACTATGGCTACACCTTC. It translates to CASSLQGKRDYGYTF.

The rearrangement joins TRBV7-9 to TRBJ2-7; 8 nucleotides line up with TRBD2. V was clipped by 5 bases and J by 2 bases; unmatched bases: 5. The CDR3 consists of 14 residues. Germline CDR1 and CDR2: SEHNR and FQNEAQ (reference sequence). CDR3 nucleotide sequence: TGTGCCAGCAGCCATACTAGCGGACCCTACGAGCAGTACTTC. It translates to CASSHTSGPYEQYF.

The chain joins TRBV28 to TRBJ1-6; D not certain. Deletions cut 6 bases from V and 10 bases from J, with 16 bases between. CDR3 length: 14 residues. From germline, CDR1 is MDHEN and CDR2 SYDVKM. The CDR3 DNA is TGTGCCAGCAGGCTGCTGTATGTGGGCTCACCCCTCCACTTT. It yields the protein CASRLLYVGSPLHF.

The V gene is TRBV10-3, the J gene TRBJ1-2; D gene uncertain. The V and J ends lost 8 bases and 4 bases respectively, with 14 bases between them. Germline V gene sequence: CDR1 ENHRY, CDR2 SYGVKD. The CDR3 covers 13 residues. The CDR3 nucleotides are TGTGCCATCTCGGCCGATCTAGGCTATGGCTACACCTTC. It translates to CAISADLGYGYTF.

The chain combines TRBV5-6 with TRBJ1-3; perhaps TRBD1 as D (5 bases). V dropped 4 bases and J dropped 0 bases, with 11 bases sitting between them. Germline CDR1 reads SGHDT; CDR2 reads YYEEEE. This CDR3 is built from 15 residues. The CDR3 region has the DNA TGTGCCAGCAGCGCCGGGGGGTTCTCTGGAAACACCATATATTTT. Its translation is CASSAGGFSGNTIYF.

The chain carries TRBV7-6 and TRBJ2-5; the D gene is possibly TRBD1 (5 bases). The V gene lost 5 bases and the J gene lost 1 base, with 5 bases spanning the gap. The germline V gene encodes CDR1 SGHVS and CDR2 FNYEAQ. This CDR3 spans 12 amino acids. The CDR3 is CASSQGQETQYF. DNA of the CDR3: TGTGCCAGCAGCCAGGGCCAAGAGACCCAGTACTTC.

The rearrangement links TRBV24-1 to TRBJ2-7; TRBD2 aligns across 7 bases. The CDR3 has 13 amino acids. CDR1 is KGHDR, CDR2 SFDVKD, per germline. The J segment lost 2 bases and the V segment lost 5 bases, leaving 2 bases of the junction unmatched. The CDR3 nucleotides read TGTGCCACCAGTGCGGGGGGAACCTACGAGCAGTACTTC. Translated: CATSAGGTYEQYF.

The chain uses TRBV3-1 (or the pseudogene TRBV3-2) and TRBJ2-7; 9 bases are a match to TRBD1. V was pared by 6 bases and J by 4 bases, with 4 bases of the junction left unmatched. Germline CDR1 LGHDT, CDR2 YNNKEL (reference sequence). CDR3 size: 13 residues. Here the CDR3 reads CASRGTGLYEQYF. Written as DNA, the CDR3 is TGTGCCAGCAGAGGGACAGGGCTTTACGAGCAGTACTTC.

The chain recombines TRBV6-5 with TRBJ1-5; 7 nucleotides line up with TRBD1. Germline V gene lookup returns CDR1 MNHEY and CDR2 SVGAGI. This CDR3 comprises 13 residues. Trimming at V came to 5 bases and at J to 5 bases, leaving 3 bases not matched to a gene. The CDR3, as DNA: TGTGCCAGCAGTATAGACAGGGATCAGCCCCAGCATTTT. Amino acids: CASSIDRDQPQHF.